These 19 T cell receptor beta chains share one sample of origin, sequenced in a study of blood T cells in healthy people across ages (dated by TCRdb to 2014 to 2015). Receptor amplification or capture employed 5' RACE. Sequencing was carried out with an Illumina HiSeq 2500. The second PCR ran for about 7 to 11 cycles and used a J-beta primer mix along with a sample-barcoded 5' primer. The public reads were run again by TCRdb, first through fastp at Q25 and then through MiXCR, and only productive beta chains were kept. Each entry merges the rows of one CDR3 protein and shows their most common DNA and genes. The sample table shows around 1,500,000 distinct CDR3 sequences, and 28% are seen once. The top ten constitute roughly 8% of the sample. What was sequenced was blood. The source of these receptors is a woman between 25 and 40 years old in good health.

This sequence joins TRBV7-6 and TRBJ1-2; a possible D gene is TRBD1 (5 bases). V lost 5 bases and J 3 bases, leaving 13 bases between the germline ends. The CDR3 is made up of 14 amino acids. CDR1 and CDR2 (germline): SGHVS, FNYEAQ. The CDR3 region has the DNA TGTGCCAGCAGCCCCAGCTGGGGCGACTATGGCTACACCTTC. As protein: CASSPSWGDYGYTF.

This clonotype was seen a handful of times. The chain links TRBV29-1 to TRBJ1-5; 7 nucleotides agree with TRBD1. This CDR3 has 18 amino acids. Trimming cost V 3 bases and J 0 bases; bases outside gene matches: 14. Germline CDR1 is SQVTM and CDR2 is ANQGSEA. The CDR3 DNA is TGCAGCGTTGATTCAGACCGGGACAGATGTTATAGCAATCAGCCCCAGCATTTT. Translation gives CSVDSDRDRCYSNQPQHF.

CDR3 in amino acids: CASSYSRTKNTIYF. The DNA of the CDR3 is TGTGCCAGCAGTTACTCGAGGACAAAAAACACCATATATTTT. This chain joins TRBV6-6 and TRBJ1-3, with D maybe TRBD1 (5 bases). In germline, CDR1 is MNHNY, CDR2 SVGAGI (reference sequence). This CDR3 has 14 residues. V was pared by 0 bases and J by 6 bases, with 9 bases between.

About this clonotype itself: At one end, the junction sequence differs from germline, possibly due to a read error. CDR3 nucleotides: TGCGGTGCTAGAGATCCCACCAGGATCCAAGAGACCCAGTACTTC. Translated: CGARDPTRIQETQYF. The chain carries TRBV20-1 and TRBJ2-4; D is unclear. The J call is in doubt because the DNA end fits TRBJ2-5 better. Per the germline V gene, CDR1 is DFQATT and CDR2 is SNEGSKA (reference sequence). There are 15 residues in the CDR3.

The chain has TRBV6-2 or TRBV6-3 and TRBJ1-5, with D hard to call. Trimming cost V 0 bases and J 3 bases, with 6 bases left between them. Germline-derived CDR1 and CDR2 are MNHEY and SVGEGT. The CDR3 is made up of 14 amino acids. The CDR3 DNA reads TGTGCCAGCAGTTACTCCCAGCACAATCAGCCCCAGCATTTT. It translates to CASSYSQHNQPQHF.

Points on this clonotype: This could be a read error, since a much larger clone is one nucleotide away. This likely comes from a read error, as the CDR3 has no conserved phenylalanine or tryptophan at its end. CDR3 amino acids: CSVEEQSPLGYGYTL. The CDR3 DNA reads as TGCAGCGTTGAAGAACAGTCGCCACTTGGCTATGGCTACACCCTC. The rearrangement joins TRBV29-1 to TRBJ1-2; D is unresolved. The CDR3 spans 15 residues. Trimming removed 0 bases from V and 4 bases from J, with 15 bases in between. Looked up from germline, CDR1 is SQVTM and CDR2 is ANQGSEA.

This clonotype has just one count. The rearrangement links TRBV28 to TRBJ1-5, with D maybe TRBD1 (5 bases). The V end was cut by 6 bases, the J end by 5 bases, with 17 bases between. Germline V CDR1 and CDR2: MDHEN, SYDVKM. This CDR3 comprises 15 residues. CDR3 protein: CASSLRDQRYQPQHF. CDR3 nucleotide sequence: TGTGCCAGCAGCCTTAGGGACCAACGATATCAGCCCCAGCATTTT.

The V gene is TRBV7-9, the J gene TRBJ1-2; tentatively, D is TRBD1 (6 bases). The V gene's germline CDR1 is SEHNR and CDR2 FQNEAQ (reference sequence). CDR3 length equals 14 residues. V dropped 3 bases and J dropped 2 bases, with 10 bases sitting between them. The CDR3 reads CASSFQGRNYGYTF. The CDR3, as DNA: TGTGCCAGCAGCTTTCAGGGGAGAAACTATGGCTACACCTTC.

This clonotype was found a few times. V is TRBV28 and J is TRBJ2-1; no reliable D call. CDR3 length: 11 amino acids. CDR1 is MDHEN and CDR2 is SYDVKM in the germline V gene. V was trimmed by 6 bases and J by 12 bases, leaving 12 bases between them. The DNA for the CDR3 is TGTGCCAGCAGCTCTAACCGGTTGCAGTTCTTC. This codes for CASSSNRLQFF.

The CDR3 reads CASSPSQGLSYGYTF. The CDR3 DNA reads TGTGCCAGCAGCCCTTCACAGGGGTTGAGCTATGGCTACACCTTC. The chain carries TRBV12-3 or TRBV12-4 and TRBJ1-2; 7 nucleotides match TRBD1. With 6 bases clipped from V and 4 bases from J, the junction kept 11 bases outside the gene matches. This CDR3 spans 15 amino acids.

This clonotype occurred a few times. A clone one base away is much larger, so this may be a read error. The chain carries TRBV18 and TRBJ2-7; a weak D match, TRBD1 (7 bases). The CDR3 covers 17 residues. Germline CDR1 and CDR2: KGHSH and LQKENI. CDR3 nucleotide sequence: TGTGCCGGCTCTCCCCCCCAAGGAGGGGGCCCAACGGACGAGCAGTACTTC. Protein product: CAGSPPQGGGPTDEQYF. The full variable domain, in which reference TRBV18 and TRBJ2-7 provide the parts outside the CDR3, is NAGVMQNPRHLVRRRGQEARLRCSPMKGHSHVYWYRQLPEEGLKFMVYLQKENIIDESGMPKERFSAEFPKEGPSILRIQQVVRGDSAAYFCAGSPPQGGGPTDEQYFGPGTRLTVT.

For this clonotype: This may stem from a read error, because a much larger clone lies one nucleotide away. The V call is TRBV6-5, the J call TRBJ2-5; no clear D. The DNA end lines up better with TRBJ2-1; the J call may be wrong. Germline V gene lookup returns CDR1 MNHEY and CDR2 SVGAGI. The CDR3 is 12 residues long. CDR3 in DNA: TGTGCCACAACAGATCCTCAAGAGACCCAGTTCTTC. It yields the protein CATTDPQETQFF.

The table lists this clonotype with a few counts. The chain's CDR3 is CASSQTGSGQPQHF. Here the CDR3 DNA reads TGTGCCAGCTCACAGACAGGATCAGGGCAGCCCCAGCATTTT. The chain couples TRBV18 to TRBJ1-5, with a tentative D call TRBD1 (6 bases). This CDR3 is 14 amino acids long. Trimming took off 4 bases at V and 7 bases at J, with 14 bases between the two ends. From germline, CDR1 is KGHSH and CDR2 LQKENI.

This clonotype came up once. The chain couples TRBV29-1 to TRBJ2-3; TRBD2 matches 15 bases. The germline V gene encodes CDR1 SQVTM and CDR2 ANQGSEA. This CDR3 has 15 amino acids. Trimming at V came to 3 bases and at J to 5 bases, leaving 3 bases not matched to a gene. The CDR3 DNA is TGCAGCGTTGAGGGACTAGCGGGGGGCGTAGATACGCAGTATTTT. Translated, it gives CSVEGLAGGVDTQYF.

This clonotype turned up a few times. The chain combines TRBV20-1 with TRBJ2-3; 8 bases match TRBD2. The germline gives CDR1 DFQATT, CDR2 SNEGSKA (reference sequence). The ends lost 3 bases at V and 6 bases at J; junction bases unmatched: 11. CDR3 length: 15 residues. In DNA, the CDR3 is TGCAGTGCTAGGCGGGGGAACGGGGGGGACGATACGCAGTATTTT. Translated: CSARRGNGGDDTQYF.

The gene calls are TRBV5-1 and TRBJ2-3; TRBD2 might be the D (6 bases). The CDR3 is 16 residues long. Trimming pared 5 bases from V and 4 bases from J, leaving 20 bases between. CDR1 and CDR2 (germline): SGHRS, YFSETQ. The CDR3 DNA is TGCGCCAGCAGTCCTTTAGCGGAAGCAATACCAGATACGCAGTATTTT. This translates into CASSPLAEAIPDTQYF.

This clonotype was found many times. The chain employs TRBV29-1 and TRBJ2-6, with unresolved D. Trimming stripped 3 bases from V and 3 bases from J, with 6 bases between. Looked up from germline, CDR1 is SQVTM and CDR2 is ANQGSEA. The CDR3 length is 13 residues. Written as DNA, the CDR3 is TGCAGCGTTGAGGGTTTTGGGGCCAACGTCCTGACTTTC. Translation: CSVEGFGANVLTF.

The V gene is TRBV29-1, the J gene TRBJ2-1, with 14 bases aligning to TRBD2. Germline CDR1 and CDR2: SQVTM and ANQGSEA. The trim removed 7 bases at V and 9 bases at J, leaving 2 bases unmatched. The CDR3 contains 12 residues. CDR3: CSAGLAGGEQFF. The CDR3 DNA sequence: TGCAGCGCCGGACTAGCGGGAGGTGAGCAGTTCTTC.

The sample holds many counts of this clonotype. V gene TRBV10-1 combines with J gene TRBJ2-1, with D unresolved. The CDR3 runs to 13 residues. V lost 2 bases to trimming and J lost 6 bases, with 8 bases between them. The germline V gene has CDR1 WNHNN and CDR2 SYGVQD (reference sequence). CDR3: CASSEMLLNEQFF. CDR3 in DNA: TGCGCCAGCAGTGAGATGTTACTCAATGAGCAGTTCTTC.